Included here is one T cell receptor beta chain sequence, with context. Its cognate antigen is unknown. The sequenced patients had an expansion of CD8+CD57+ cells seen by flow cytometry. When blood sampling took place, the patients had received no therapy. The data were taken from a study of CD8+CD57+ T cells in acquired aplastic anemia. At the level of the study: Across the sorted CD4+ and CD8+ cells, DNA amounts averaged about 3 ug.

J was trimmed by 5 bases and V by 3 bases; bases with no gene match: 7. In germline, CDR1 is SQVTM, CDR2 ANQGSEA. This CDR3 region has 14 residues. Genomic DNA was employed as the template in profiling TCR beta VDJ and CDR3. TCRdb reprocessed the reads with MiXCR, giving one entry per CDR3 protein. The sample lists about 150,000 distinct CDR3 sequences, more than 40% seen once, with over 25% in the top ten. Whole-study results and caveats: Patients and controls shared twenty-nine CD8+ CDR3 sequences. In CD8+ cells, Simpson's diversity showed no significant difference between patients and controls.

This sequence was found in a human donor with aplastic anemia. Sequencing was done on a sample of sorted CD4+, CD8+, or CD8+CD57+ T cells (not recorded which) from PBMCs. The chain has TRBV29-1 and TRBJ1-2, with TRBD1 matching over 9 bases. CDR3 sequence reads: CSVDESGQGYGYTF. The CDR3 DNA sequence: TGCAGCGTTGATGAATCGGGACAGGGATATGGCTACACCTTC. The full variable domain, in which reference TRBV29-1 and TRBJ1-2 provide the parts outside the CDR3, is SAVISQKPSRDICQRGTSLTIQCQVDSQVTMMFWYRQQPGQSLTLIATANQGSEATYESGFVIDKFPISRPNLTFSTLTVSNMSPEDSSIYLCSVDESGQGYGYTFGSGTRLTVV.